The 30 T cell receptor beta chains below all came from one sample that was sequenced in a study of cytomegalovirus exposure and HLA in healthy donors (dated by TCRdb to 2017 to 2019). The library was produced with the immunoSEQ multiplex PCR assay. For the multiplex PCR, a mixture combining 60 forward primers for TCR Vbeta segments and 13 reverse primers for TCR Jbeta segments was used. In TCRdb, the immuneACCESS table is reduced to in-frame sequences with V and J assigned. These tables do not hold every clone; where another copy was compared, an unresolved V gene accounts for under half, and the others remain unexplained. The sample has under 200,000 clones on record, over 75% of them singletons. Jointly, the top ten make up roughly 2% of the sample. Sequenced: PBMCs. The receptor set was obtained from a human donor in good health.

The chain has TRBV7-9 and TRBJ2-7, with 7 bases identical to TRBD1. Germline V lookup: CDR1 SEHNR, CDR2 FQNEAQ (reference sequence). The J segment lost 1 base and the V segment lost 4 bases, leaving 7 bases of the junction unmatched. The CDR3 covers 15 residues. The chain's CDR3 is CASSSETGISYEQYF. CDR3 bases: TGTGCCAGCAGCTCGGAGACAGGGATTTCCTACGAGCAGTACTTC.

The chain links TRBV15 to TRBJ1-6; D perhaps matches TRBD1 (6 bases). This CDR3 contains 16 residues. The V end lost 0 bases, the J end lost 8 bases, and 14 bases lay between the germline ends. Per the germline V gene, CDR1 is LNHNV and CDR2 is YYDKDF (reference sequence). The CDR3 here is CATSRDLRQEDSPLHF. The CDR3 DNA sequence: TGTGCCACCAGCAGAGATCTAAGACAGGAGGATTCACCCCTCCACTTT.

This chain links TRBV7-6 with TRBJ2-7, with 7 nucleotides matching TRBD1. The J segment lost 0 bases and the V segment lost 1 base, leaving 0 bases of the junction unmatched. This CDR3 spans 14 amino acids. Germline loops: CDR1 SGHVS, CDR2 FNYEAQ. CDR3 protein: CASSLGTGSYEQYF. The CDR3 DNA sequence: TGTGCCAGCAGCTTAGGGACAGGCTCCTACGAGCAGTACTTC.

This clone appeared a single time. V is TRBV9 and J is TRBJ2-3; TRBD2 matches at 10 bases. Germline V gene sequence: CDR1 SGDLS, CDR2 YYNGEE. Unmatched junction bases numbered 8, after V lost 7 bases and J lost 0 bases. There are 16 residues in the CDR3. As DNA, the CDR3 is TGTGCCAGCCAATCCACTAGCGGGGACAGCACAGATACGCAGTATTTT. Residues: CASQSTSGDSTDTQYF.

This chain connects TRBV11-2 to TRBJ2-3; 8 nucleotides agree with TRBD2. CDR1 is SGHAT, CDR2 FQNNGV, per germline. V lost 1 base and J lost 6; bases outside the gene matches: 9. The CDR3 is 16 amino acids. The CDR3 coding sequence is TGTGCCAGCAGCTTAGTTTCGGGGGGGGTCAAGGATACGCAGTATTTT. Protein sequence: CASSLVSGGVKDTQYF. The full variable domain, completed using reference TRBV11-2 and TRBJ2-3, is EAGVAQSPRYKIIEKRQSVAFWCNPISGHATLYWYQQILGQGPKLLIQFQNNGVVDDSQLPKDRFSAERLKGVDSTLKIQPAKLEDSAVYLCASSLVSGGVKDTQYFGPGTRLTVL.

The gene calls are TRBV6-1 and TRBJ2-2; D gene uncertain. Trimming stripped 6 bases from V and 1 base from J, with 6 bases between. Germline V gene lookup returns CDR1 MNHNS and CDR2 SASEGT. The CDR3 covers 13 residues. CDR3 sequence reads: CASRTKNTGELFF. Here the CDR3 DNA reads TGTGCCAGCAGAACAAAGAACACCGGGGAGCTGTTTTTT.

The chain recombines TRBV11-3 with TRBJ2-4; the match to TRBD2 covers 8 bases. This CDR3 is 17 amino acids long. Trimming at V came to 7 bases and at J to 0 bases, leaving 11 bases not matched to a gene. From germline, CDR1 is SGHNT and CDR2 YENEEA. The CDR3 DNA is TGTGCCAGCACCGTCGGGAGGGGGGACCTAGCCAAAAACATTCAGTACTTC. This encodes CASTVGRGDLAKNIQYF.

This CDR3 is CASRALEVLNTEAFF. The CDR3, as DNA: TGCGCCAGCAGAGCCCTTGAGGTCCTGAACACTGAAGCTTTCTTT. The chain joins TRBV10-2 to TRBJ1-1; D unclear. V was pared by 6 bases and J by 0 bases, with 14 bases between. CDR3 length: 15 amino acids. The germline V gene encodes CDR1 WSHSY and CDR2 SAAADI.

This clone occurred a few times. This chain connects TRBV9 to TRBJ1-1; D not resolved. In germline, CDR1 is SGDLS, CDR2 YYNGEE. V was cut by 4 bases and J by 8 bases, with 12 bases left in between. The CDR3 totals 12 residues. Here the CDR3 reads CASSKTVCEAFF. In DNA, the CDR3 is TGTGCCAGCAGCAAAACAGTCTGCGAAGCTTTCTTT. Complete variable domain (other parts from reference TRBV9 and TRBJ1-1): DSGVTQTPKHLITATGQRVTLRCSPRSGDLSVYWYQQSLDQGLQFLIQYYNGEERAKGNILERFSAQQFPDLHSELNLSSLELGDSALYFCASSKTVCEAFFGQGTRLTVV.

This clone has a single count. The CDR3 DNA follows: TGTGCCAGCACCCCATACACTGAAGCTTTCTTT. It translates to CASTPYTEAFF. The chain recombines TRBV6-4 with TRBJ1-1, with unresolved D. Trimming stripped 7 bases from V and 3 bases from J, with 6 bases between. The CDR3 runs to 11 residues. From germline, CDR1 is MRHNA and CDR2 SNTAGT.

This chain's CDR3 is CASSLASGGAGRETQYF. In DNA form, the CDR3 reads TGTGCCAGCAGCTTAGCTAGCGGGGGGGCCGGGCGCGAGACCCAGTACTTC. J is TRBJ2-5 and V is TRBV7-2, with 11 bases matching TRBD2. Unmatched junction bases numbered 8, after V lost 0 bases and J lost 5 bases. Germline V gene data show CDR1 as SGHTA and CDR2 as FQGNSA. There are 17 residues in the CDR3.

CDR3 loop: CASTDTQGYTEAFF. DNA for the CDR3: TGTGCCAGCACCGACACGCAAGGCTACACTGAAGCTTTCTTT. The genes are TRBV6-5 and TRBJ1-1; unclear D gene. CDR1 is MNHEY and CDR2 is SVGAGI in the germline V gene. The CDR3 contains 14 residues. Trimming took off 7 bases at V and 3 bases at J, with 15 bases between the two ends.

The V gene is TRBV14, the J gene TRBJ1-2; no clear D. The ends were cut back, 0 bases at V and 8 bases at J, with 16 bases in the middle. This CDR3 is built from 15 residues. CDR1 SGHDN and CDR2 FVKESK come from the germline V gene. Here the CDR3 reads CASSQEGMASGGYTF. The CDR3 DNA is TGTGCCAGCAGCCAAGAGGGTATGGCAAGCGGGGGCTACACCTTC.

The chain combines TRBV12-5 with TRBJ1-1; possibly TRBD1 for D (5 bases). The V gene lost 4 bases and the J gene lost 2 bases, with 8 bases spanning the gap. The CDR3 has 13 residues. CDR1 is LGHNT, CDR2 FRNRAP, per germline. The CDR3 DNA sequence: TGTGCTAGTGGTTCTGACAGAAACACTGAAGCTTTCTTT. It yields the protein CASGSDRNTEAFF. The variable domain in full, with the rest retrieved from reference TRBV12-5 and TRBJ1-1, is DARVTQTPRHKVTEMGQEVTMRCQPILGHNTVFWYRQTMMQGLELLAYFRNRAPLDDSGMPKDRFSAEMPDATLATLKIQPSEPRDSAVYFCASGSDRNTEAFFGQGTRLTVV.

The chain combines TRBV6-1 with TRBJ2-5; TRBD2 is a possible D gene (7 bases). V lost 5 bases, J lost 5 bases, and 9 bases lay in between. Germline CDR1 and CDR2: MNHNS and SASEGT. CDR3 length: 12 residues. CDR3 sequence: CASSRGGETQYF. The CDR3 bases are TGTGCCAGCAGTAGGGGGGGCGAGACCCAGTACTTC.

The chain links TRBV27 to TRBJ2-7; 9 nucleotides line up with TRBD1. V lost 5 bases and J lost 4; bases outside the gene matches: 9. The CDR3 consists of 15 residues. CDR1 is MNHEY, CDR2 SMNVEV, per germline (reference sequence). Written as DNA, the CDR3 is TGTGCCAGCAGTGAAGGGACAGGGATAGGTTACGAGCAGTACTTC. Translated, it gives CASSEGTGIGYEQYF.

The CDR3 spells CSASSRVGYTF. CDR3 DNA sequence: TGCAGTGCTAGTTCCAGGGTAGGCTACACCTTC. This chain links TRBV20-1 with TRBJ1-2; perhaps TRBD1 as D (5 bases). CDR1 DFQATT and CDR2 SNEGSKA come from the germline V gene (reference sequence). The V gene lost 3 bases and the J gene lost 8 bases, with 10 bases spanning the gap. The CDR3 is 11 amino acids.

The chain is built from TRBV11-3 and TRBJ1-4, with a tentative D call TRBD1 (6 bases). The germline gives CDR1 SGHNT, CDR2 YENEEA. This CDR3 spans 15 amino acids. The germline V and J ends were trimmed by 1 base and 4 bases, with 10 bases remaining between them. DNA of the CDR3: TGTGCCAGCAGCTTAGGGTCCAGGGGTAATGAAAAACTGTTTTTT. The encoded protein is CASSLGSRGNEKLFF. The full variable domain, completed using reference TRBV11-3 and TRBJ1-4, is EAGVVQSPRYKIIEKKQPVAFWCNPISGHNTLYWYLQNLGQGPELLIRYENEEAVDDSQLPKDRFSAERLKGVDSTLKIQPAELGDSAVYLCASSLGSRGNEKLFFGSGTQLSVL.

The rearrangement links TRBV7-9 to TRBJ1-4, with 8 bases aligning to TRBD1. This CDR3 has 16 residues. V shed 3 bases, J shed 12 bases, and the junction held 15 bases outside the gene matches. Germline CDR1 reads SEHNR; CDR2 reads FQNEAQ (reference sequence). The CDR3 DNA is TGTGCCAGCAGCTTCACGACAGGGGTTACAAGTTCGGAACTGTTTTTT. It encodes CASSFTTGVTSSELFF.

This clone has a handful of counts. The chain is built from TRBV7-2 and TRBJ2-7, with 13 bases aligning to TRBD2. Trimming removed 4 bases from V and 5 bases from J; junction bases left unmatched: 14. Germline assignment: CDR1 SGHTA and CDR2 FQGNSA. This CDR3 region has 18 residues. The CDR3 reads CASSSGLAGPVPGDEQYF. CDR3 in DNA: TGTGCCAGCAGCTCGGGACTAGCGGGGCCTGTACCTGGCGACGAGCAGTACTTC.

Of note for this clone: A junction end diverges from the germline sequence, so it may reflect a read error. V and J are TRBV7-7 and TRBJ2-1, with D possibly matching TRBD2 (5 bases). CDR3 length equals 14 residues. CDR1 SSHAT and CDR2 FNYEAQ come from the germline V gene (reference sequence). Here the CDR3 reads CASSPAGLYNEQFF. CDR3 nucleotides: TGTGCTAGCAGCCCGGCTGGACTCTACAATGAGCAGTTCTTC.

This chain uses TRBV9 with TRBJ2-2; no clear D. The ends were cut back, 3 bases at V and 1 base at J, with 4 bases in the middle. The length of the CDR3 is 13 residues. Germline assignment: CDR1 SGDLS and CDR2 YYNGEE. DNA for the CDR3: TGTGCCAGCAGCGCGGTGAACACCGGGGAGCTGTTTTTT. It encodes CASSAVNTGELFF.

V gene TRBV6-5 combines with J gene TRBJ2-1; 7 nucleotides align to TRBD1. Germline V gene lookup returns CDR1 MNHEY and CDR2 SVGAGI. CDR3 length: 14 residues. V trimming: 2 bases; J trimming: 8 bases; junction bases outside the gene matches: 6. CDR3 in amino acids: CASSYRDSSHEQFF. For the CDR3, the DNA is TGTGCCAGCAGTTACAGGGACAGCTCTCATGAGCAGTTCTTC.

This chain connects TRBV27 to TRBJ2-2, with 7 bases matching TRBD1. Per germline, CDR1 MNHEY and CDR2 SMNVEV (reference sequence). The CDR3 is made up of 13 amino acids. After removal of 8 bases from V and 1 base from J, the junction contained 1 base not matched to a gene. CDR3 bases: TGTGCCAGCGGACAGGTGAACACCGGGGAGCTGTTTTTT. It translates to CASGQVNTGELFF.

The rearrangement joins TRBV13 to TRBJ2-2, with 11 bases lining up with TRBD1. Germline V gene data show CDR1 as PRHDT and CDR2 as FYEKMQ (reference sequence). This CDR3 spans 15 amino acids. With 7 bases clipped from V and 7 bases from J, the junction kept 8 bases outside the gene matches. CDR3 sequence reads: CASTFRTGGNGELFF. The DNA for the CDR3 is TGTGCCAGCACCTTTCGGACAGGGGGCAACGGGGAGCTGTTTTTT.

CDR3 loop: CASSNTGQETQYF. DNA of the CDR3: TGCGCCAGCAGTAATACAGGCCAAGAGACCCAGTACTTC. V and J are TRBV5-1 and TRBJ2-5; D possibly corresponds to TRBD1 (5 bases). The CDR3 covers 13 residues. From germline, CDR1 is SGHRS and CDR2 YFSETQ. V lost 5 bases and J 1 base, leaving 9 bases between the germline ends.

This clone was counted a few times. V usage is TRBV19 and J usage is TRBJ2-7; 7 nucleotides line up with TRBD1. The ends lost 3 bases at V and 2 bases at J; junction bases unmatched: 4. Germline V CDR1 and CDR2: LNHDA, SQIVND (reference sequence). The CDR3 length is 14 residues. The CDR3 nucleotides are TGTGCCAGTAGTATGCAAGGGGGCCCCTACGAGCAGTACTTC. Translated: CASSMQGGPYEQYF.

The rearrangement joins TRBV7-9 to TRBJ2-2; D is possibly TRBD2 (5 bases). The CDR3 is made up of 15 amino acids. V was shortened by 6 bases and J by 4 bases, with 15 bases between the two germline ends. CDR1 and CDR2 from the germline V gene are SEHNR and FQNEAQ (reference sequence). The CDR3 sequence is CASRLGSGSTGELFF. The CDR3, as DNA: TGTGCCAGCAGGTTGGGGTCGGGGTCCACCGGGGAGCTGTTTTTT. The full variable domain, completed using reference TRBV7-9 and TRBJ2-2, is DTGVSQNPRHKITKRGQNVTFRCDPISEHNRLYWYRQTLGQGPEFLTYFQNEAQLEKSRLLSDRFSAERPKGSFSTLEIQRTEQGDSAMYLCASRLGSGSTGELFFGEGSRLTVL.

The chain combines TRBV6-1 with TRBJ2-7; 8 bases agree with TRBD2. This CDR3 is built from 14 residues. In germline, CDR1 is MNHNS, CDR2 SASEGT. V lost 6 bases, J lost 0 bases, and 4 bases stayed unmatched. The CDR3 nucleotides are TGTGCCAGCAGGCGGGGGGTCAACTCCTACGAGCAGTACTTC. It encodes CASRRGVNSYEQYF.

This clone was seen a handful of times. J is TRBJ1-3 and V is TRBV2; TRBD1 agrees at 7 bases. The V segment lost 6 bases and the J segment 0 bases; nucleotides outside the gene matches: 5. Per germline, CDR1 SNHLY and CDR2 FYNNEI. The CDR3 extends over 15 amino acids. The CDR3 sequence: CASREQGISGNTIYF. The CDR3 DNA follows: TGTGCCAGCAGAGAACAGGGGATCTCTGGAAACACCATATATTTT.